The rows below give T cell receptor beta chains drawn from one sample of a study of T cells expressing NK-cell markers. TCRdb reanalyzed the 5' RACE reads and collapses them to one entry per CDR3 protein, without DNA. This sample contains about 460,000 distinct CDR3 sequences. Sequenced sample: blood T cells: a sorted CD56 or NKG2C T cell subset, CD4+ or CD8+ T cells, or bulk PBMC T cells (not recorded which). The receptors derive from a woman between 45 and 60 years old in good health. The CDR3 runs from the conserved cysteine through the conserved F or W. The order of the fields is CDR3 length, J gene, V gene, CDR3 protein.

len: 15
j_gene: TRBJ2-3
v_gene: TRBV11-2
CDR3aa: CASSPTTSVADTQYF

len: 14
j_gene: TRBJ2-3
v_gene: TRBV27
CDR3aa: CATKDLASTDTQYF

len: 15
j_gene: TRBJ2-5
v_gene: TRBV12-5
CDR3aa: CASGWDRGVQETQYF

len: 16
j_gene: TRBJ2-1
v_gene: TRBV7-9
CDR3aa: CAGTGGQGRSYNEQFF

len: 16
j_gene: TRBJ2-5
v_gene: TRBV5-1
CDR3aa: CASSLGTSSGQETQYF

len: 13
j_gene: TRBJ2-7
v_gene: TRBV5-1
CDR3aa: CASSFGLNYEQYF

len: 18
j_gene: TRBJ2-1
v_gene: TRBV5-1
CDR3aa: CASSRRERGLVGRDEQFF

len: 16
j_gene: TRBJ2-3
v_gene: TRBV7-9
CDR3aa: CASSLPRTGGVDTQYF

len: 18
j_gene: TRBJ2-1
v_gene: TRBV6-5
CDR3aa: CASSYSPIPSGSYNEQFF

len: 15
j_gene: TRBJ2-7
v_gene: TRBV13
CDR3aa: CASSLDEDGDYEQYF

len: 13
j_gene: TRBJ2-7
v_gene: TRBV27
CDR3aa: CASSPRAAYEQYF

len: 13
j_gene: TRBJ2-1
v_gene: TRBV14
CDR3aa: CASSQIGRGEQFF

len: 17
j_gene: TRBJ2-7
v_gene: TRBV4-1
CDR3aa: CASSQDRNGIYSYEQYF

len: 17
j_gene: TRBJ2-1
v_gene: TRBV5-1
CDR3aa: CASSSIFGTQREDEQFF

len: 15
j_gene: TRBJ2-2
v_gene: TRBV6-5
CDR3aa: CASSRSGGPTGELFF

len: 16
j_gene: TRBJ2-5
v_gene: TRBV10-3
CDR3aa: CAISESNSGPQETQYF

len: 17
j_gene: TRBJ2-1
v_gene: TRBV28
CDR3aa: CASRGTSGSLSYNEQFF

len: 15
j_gene: TRBJ2-2
v_gene: TRBV12-3/TRBV12-4
CDR3aa: CASSWFGTGVRELFF

len: 17
j_gene: TRBJ2-1
v_gene: TRBV20-1
CDR3aa: CSARAVLGGSSYNEQFF

len: 15
j_gene: TRBJ2-1
v_gene: TRBV12-3/TRBV12-4
CDR3aa: CASSLYSAGMNEQFF

len: 14
j_gene: TRBJ2-1
v_gene: TRBV24-1
CDR3aa: CATSQRSSYNEQFF

len: 13
j_gene: TRBJ2-1
v_gene: TRBV5-1
CDR3aa: CATKEGGLGEQFF

len: 12
j_gene: TRBJ1-5
v_gene: TRBV2
CDR3aa: CASREVLQPQHF

len: 11
j_gene: TRBJ2-2
v_gene: TRBV10-2
CDR3aa: CASRLSGELFF

len: 15
j_gene: TRBJ1-5
v_gene: TRBV4-2
CDR3aa: CASSRRGGSDQPQHF

len: 13
j_gene: TRBJ1-1
v_gene: TRBV12-3/TRBV12-4
CDR3aa: CASSQRRDSEAFF

len: 20
j_gene: TRBJ2-1
v_gene: TRBV5-5
CDR3aa: CASSLANRAGGPSSYNEQFF

len: 14
j_gene: TRBJ2-7
v_gene: TRBV12-3/TRBV12-4
CDR3aa: CASSPTLMTYEQYF

len: 12
j_gene: TRBJ2-2
v_gene: TRBV3-1
CDR3aa: CASRVGPGELFF

len: 15
j_gene: TRBJ2-5
v_gene: TRBV6-5
CDR3aa: CASGSRQGVGETQYF

len: 15
j_gene: TRBJ1-5
v_gene: TRBV10-2
CDR3aa: CASSESWTGREPQHF

len: 16
j_gene: TRBJ2-1
v_gene: TRBV2
CDR3aa: CASSEPGLAPYNEQFF

len: 16
j_gene: TRBJ2-1
v_gene: TRBV6-6
CDR3aa: CASCPQWGQGYNEQFF

len: 15
j_gene: TRBJ1-1
v_gene: TRBV5-1
CDR3aa: CASSTSGTGGVEAFF

len: 12
j_gene: TRBJ2-7
v_gene: TRBV7-2
CDR3aa: CASSLVVSEQYF

len: 16
j_gene: TRBJ2-1
v_gene: TRBV7-9
CDR3aa: CASSHSGGVEDNEQFF

len: 15
j_gene: TRBJ2-1
v_gene: TRBV5-4
CDR3aa: CASSWTGSSYNEQFF

len: 15
j_gene: TRBJ2-5
v_gene: TRBV27
CDR3aa: CASSLLAGARETQYF

len: 12
j_gene: TRBJ1-2
v_gene: TRBV5-1
CDR3aa: CASNDRADGYTF

len: 17
j_gene: TRBJ2-3
v_gene: TRBV5-1
CDR3aa: CASSLGGSFFLTDTQYF

len: 12
j_gene: TRBJ2-1
v_gene: TRBV6-6
CDR3aa: CASRDRENEQFF

len: 14
j_gene: TRBJ2-7
v_gene: TRBV4-1
CDR3aa: CASSLLAGGFEQYF

len: 14
j_gene: TRBJ2-1
v_gene: TRBV29-1
CDR3aa: CSVEIPGGWNEQFF

len: 14
j_gene: TRBJ2-5
v_gene: TRBV12-3/TRBV12-4
CDR3aa: CASSLARASETQYF

len: 16
j_gene: TRBJ2-6
v_gene: TRBV27
CDR3aa: CASSLVRLSGANVLTF

len: 15
j_gene: TRBJ1-2
v_gene: TRBV4-1
CDR3aa: CASSQLDRGPYGYTF

len: 17
j_gene: TRBJ2-1
v_gene: TRBV20-1
CDR3aa: CSARASVAGDSYNEQFF

len: 11
j_gene: TRBJ1-6
v_gene: TRBV5-6
CDR3aa: CASSQNSPLHF

len: 15
j_gene: TRBJ2-2
v_gene: TRBV10-3
CDR3aa: CAISEGGLNTGELFF

len: 12
j_gene: TRBJ2-3
v_gene: TRBV9
CDR3aa: CASSVAPDTQYF

len: 15
j_gene: TRBJ1-1
v_gene: TRBV6-5
CDR3aa: CASPWDREDDTEAFF

len: 13
j_gene: TRBJ1-1
v_gene: TRBV24-1
CDR3aa: CATSDPGREEAFF

len: 16
j_gene: TRBJ1-4
v_gene: TRBV3-1
CDR3aa: CASSQENGLPNEKLFF